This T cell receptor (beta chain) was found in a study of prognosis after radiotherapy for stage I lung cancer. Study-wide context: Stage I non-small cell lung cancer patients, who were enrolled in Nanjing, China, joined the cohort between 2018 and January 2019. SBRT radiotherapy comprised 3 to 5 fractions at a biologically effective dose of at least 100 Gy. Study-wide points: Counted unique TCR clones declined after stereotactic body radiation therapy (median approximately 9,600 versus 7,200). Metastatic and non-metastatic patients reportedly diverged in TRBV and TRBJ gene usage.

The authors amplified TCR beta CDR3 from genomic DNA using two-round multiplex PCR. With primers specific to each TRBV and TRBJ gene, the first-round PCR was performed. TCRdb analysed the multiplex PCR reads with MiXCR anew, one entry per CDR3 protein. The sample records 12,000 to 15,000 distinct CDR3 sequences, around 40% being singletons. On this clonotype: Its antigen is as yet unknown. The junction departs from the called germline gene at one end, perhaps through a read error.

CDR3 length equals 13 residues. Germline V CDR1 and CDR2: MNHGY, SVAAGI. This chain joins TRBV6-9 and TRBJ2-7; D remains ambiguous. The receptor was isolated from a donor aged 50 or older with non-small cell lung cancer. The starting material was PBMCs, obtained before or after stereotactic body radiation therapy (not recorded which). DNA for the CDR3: TGTTCCAGCAGTTCATCTGCAGGCTACGAGCAGTACTTC. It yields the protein CSSSSSAGYEQYF.